This TCR beta chain was found in a study of OX40 agonist ivuxolimab in advanced cancers. Study context: Partial responses were achieved by three patients, one with hepatocellular carcinoma and two with cutaneous melanoma.

Samples of blood were obtained at baseline, on cycle 4 day 1, and on cycle 7 day 1. The repertoire was sequenced with immunoSEQ multiplex PCR; TCRdb's copy has only in-frame clones and lacks some. This repertoire shows about 53,000 clones, nearly 80% found once; its top ten account for 2% to 3%. In its sample, this clone was seen a few times. The material sequenced was CD4+ or CD8+ T cells sorted from blood, taken in a trial of the OX40 agonist ivuxolimab. The sequence derives from an adult with an advanced solid tumor such as melanoma, head and neck, liver or kidney cancer.

CDR3 loop: CASREDATNYGYTF. The DNA for the CDR3 is TGTGCCAGTAGGGAGGACGCTACTAACTATGGCTACACCTTC. The gene calls are TRBV19 and TRBJ1-2; D remains unclear. The CDR3 is 14 amino acids. Germline V gene lookup returns CDR1 LNHDA and CDR2 SQIVND (reference sequence). With 6 bases removed from V and 0 bases from J, the gap between germline ends came to 11 bases.